This TCR beta chain was sequenced for a study of blood T cell repertoires in COVID-19. TCRdb's table, derived via immunoSEQ multiplex PCR, lists solely in-frame clones and lacks some. The repertoire has roughly 360,000 clones, about four fifths of them found once; the top ten carry roughly 1.1%. This clone occurred once. The sample comprised peripheral blood. The TCR sequence derives from a human donor with acute or convalescent COVID-19. The donor label of this sample is uncertain.

The CDR3 bases are TGTGCCAGCAGCTCATTCGACAGCTTCAACGCCGAGCAGTACTTC. Amino acids: CASSSFDSFNAEQYF. The chain is built from TRBV7-8 and TRBJ2-7; weak D call: TRBD1 (5 bases). The CDR3 consists of 15 residues. Per germline, CDR1 SGHVS and CDR2 FQNEAQ. The V end lost 4 bases, the J end lost 6 bases, and 19 bases lay between the germline ends.